Below, one T cell receptor (beta chain) is given with its context. The assay was immunoSEQ multiplex PCR, and TCRdb's table has in-frame clones only and misses some. The sample consists of 80,000 to 95,000 clones, 94% of them appearing once. These data come from a study of technical replicates of blood from several donors. V was shortened by 8 bases and J by 0 bases, with 13 bases between the two germline ends. This CDR3 region has 14 residues. CDR1 and CDR2 from the germline V gene are MDHEN and SYDVKM. What was sequenced was T cells isolated from PBMCs. The rearrangement links TRBV28 to TRBJ1-1; D is undetermined. The sequence came from a human donor in good health. The chain's CDR3 is CASGRLKMNTEAFF. In DNA form, the CDR3 reads TGTGCCAGCGGCAGACTCAAGATGAACACTGAAGCTTTCTTT.